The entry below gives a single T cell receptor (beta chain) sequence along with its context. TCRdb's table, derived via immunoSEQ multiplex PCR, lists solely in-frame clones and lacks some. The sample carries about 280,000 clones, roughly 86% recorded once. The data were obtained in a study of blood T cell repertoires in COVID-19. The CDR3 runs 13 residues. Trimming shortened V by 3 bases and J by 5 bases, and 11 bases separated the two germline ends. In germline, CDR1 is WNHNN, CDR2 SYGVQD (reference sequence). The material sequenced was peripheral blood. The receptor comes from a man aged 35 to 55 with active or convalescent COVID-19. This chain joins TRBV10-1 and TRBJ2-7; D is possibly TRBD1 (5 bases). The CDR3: CASSDSGFHEQYF. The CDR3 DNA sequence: TGCGCCAGCAGTGACTCAGGGTTCCACGAGCAGTACTTC.